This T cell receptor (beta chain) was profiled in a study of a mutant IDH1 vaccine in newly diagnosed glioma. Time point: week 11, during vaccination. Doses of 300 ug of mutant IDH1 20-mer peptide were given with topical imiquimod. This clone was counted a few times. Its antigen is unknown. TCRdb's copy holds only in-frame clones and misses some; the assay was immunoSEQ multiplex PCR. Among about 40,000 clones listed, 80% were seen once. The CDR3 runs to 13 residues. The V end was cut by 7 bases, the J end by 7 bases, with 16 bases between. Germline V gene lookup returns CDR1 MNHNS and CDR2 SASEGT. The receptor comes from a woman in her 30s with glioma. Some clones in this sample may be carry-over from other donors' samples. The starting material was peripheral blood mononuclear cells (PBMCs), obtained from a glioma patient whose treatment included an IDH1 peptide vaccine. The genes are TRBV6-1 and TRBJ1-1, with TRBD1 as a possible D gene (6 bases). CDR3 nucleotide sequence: TGTGCCAGCAATATAGGGGGGATCCATGAAGCTTTCTTT. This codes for CASNIGGIHEAFF.